The 16 T cell receptor beta chains in this list originate from one sample, sequenced in a study of T cells in Graves' hyperthyroidism and ophthalmopathy. Amplification of TCR beta CDR3 regions used RNA as the template. The HTBI primer set drove a first-round RT-PCR of the TCR CDR3. TCRdb re-analysed the multiplex PCR reads in MiXCR, keeping a single row per CDR3 protein. The table lists approximately 610,000 distinct CDR3 sequences, roughly 17% of them singletons, with 18% in the top ten. The sample consisted of blood. Source of these receptors: a woman younger than 35 with Graves' hyperthyroidism.

V gene TRBV4-3 combines with J gene TRBJ2-7; D may be TRBD2 (5 bases). V gave up 0 bases and J gave up 4 bases, with 7 bases separating them. CDR1 LGHNA and CDR2 YSLEER come from the germline V gene. The length of the CDR3 is 13 residues. DNA of the CDR3: TGCGCCAGCAGCCAAGATGCGGGTTACGAGCAGTACTTC. This codes for CASSQDAGYEQYF.

This clonotype occurred a few times. The chain combines TRBV14 with TRBJ2-1, with TRBD2 matching 7 bases. The CDR3 has 14 residues. After removal of 8 bases from V and 9 bases from J, the junction contained 13 bases not matched to a gene. Per the germline V gene, CDR1 is SGHDN and CDR2 is FVKESK. The CDR3 protein is CASGLTGGLREQFF. The DNA for the CDR3 is TGTGCCAGCGGACTGACGGGGGGATTGCGTGAGCAGTTCTTC.

The chain recombines TRBV14 with TRBJ1-3; unclear D gene. There are 11 residues in the CDR3. V lost 6 bases and J 4 bases, leaving 4 bases between the germline ends. Germline V gene sequence: CDR1 SGHDN, CDR2 FVKESK. The chain's CDR3 is CASRAGNTIYF. In nucleotides, the CDR3 is TGTGCCAGCAGAGCAGGAAACACCATATATTTT.

The genes are TRBV7-9 and TRBJ2-1; tentatively, D is TRBD2 (5 bases). V was pared by 1 base and J by 0 bases, with 16 bases between. This CDR3 comprises 18 residues. Looked up from germline, CDR1 is SEHNR and CDR2 is FQNEAQ (reference sequence). CDR3 amino acids: CASSLGSIATLSYNEQFF. DNA of the CDR3: TGTGCCAGCAGCTTAGGGTCAATAGCGACCCTCTCCTACAATGAGCAGTTCTTC.

The table lists this clonotype with a few counts. The V gene is TRBV19, the J gene TRBJ1-1; possibly TRBD1 for D (5 bases). V was pared by 6 bases and J by 7 bases, with 15 bases between. The CDR3 loop spans 13 amino acids. Germline CDR1 and CDR2: LNHDA and SQIVND (reference sequence). The CDR3 coding sequence is TGTGCCAGTAGCCGGGACGGACTGGTTGAAGCTTTCTTT. Translation gives CASSRDGLVEAFF.

The chain has TRBV19 and TRBJ1-5; D is unresolved. The CDR3 has 15 amino acids. V was clipped by 3 bases and J by 0 bases, with 9 bases between them. The germline V gene encodes CDR1 LNHDA and CDR2 SQIVND (reference sequence). The CDR3 coding sequence is TGTGCCAGTAGTATGATGACACTTAGCAATCAGCCCCAGCATTTT. It encodes CASSMMTLSNQPQHF.

This clonotype has a handful of counts. The chain uses TRBV10-3 and TRBJ1-4, with 9 bases that match TRBD1. The germline gives CDR1 ENHRY, CDR2 SYGVKD. J gave up 6 bases and V 6 bases, and 2 bases lay outside the gene matches. The CDR3 is 13 amino acids. The CDR3 region has the DNA TGTGCCATCAGGGGACAGGGTGATGAAAAACTGTTTTTT. Encoded protein: CAIRGQGDEKLFF.

This clonotype was counted at least ten times. J is TRBJ2-7 and V is TRBV11-3; the D gene is possibly TRBD1 (6 bases). The V end lost 6 bases, the J end lost 4 bases, and 19 bases lay between the germline ends. Per the germline V gene, CDR1 is SGHNT and CDR2 is YENEEA. The CDR3 is made up of 15 amino acids. The CDR3 here is CASSSSLTGKYEQYF. CDR3 DNA sequence: TGTGCCAGCAGTTCCAGCTTAACAGGGAAATACGAGCAGTACTTC.

There are a few counts of this clonotype. This chain joins TRBV19 and TRBJ1-3; 7 nucleotides align to TRBD1. This CDR3 region has 16 residues. V lost 4 bases and J lost 2; bases outside the gene matches: 8. The V gene's germline CDR1 is LNHDA and CDR2 SQIVND (reference sequence). CDR3 nucleotides: TGTGCCAGTAGTAGACAGGGTGGAGGCCCTGGAAACACCATATATTTT. This translates into CASSRQGGGPGNTIYF.

In its sample, this clonotype was seen a few times. The chain joins TRBV6-2 or TRBV6-3 to TRBJ1-5, with D perhaps TRBD1 (5 bases). The CDR3 totals 18 residues. The germline V gene encodes CDR1 MNHEY and CDR2 SVGEGT. Trimming left V 5 bases short and J 4 bases short, with 24 bases between. CDR3 loop: CASSPSPWGRIKNQPQHF. The DNA for the CDR3 is TGTGCCAGCAGTCCAAGTCCGTGGGGACGGATCAAAAATCAGCCCCAGCATTTT.

The table lists this clonotype with a few counts. The chain has TRBV12-3 or TRBV12-4 and TRBJ2-5; the match to TRBD2 covers 12 bases. V was pared by 6 bases and J by 5 bases, with 4 bases of the junction left unmatched. The CDR3 totals 14 residues. The CDR3 region is CASRLAGGQETQYF. For the CDR3, the DNA is TGTGCCAGCAGGCTAGCGGGGGGGCAGGAGACCCAGTACTTC.

This chain connects TRBV9 to TRBJ2-7, with D possibly matching TRBD2 (5 bases). Germline CDR1 is SGDLS and CDR2 is YYNGEE. Trimming took 1 base from V and 0 from J, leaving 14 bases between them. CDR3 length: 16 amino acids. CDR3 in DNA: TGTGCCAGCAGCGTAAGAGCGGCGGCGAGCTCCTACGAGCAGTACTTC. This gives the protein CASSVRAAASSYEQYF.

This clonotype has a count of ten or more. V gene TRBV28 combines with J gene TRBJ2-7; 8 bases line up with TRBD1. Looked up from germline, CDR1 is MDHEN and CDR2 is SYDVKM. V lost 5 bases to trimming and J lost 4 bases; unmatched junction nucleotides: 7. This CDR3 has 14 residues. The CDR3 loop is CASSLRQGTYEQYF. The CDR3 bases are TGTGCCAGCAGTCTCCGACAGGGGACGTACGAGCAGTACTTC.

This clonotype was recorded a few times. The J gene is TRBJ2-7, the V gene TRBV5-1; 7 bases map to TRBD1. CDR3 length: 14 amino acids. Germline assignment: CDR1 SGHRS and CDR2 YFSETQ. The V gene end was trimmed by 7 bases and the J gene end by 3 bases; junction bases not matched to a gene: 10. Here the CDR3 DNA reads TGCGCCAGCGGAAGACAGGGAAGCGGCTACGAGCAGTACTTC. Its translation is CASGRQGSGYEQYF.

V usage is TRBV6-2 or TRBV6-3 and J usage is TRBJ1-1; no clear D gene. The CDR3 consists of 12 residues. V dropped 4 bases and J dropped 5 bases, with 8 bases sitting between them. Germline V gene sequence: CDR1 MNHEY, CDR2 SVGEGT. CDR3 amino acids: CASSSPRTEAFF. The CDR3 nucleotides read TGTGCCAGCAGTTCACCCCGGACTGAAGCTTTCTTT.

Comments on this clonotype: This may arise from a read error, as a much more abundant clone is one base away. The chain employs TRBV24-1 and TRBJ2-1; possible D gene TRBD2, 5 bases. The CDR3 is made up of 14 amino acids. Trimming shortened V by 9 bases and J by 1 base, and 12 bases separated the two germline ends. Germline CDR1 reads KGHDR; CDR2 reads SFDVKD. As DNA, the CDR3 is TGTGCCACCCGTGGACGGGGATCCTACAATGAGCAGTTCTTC. Translation gives CATRGRGSYNEQFF.